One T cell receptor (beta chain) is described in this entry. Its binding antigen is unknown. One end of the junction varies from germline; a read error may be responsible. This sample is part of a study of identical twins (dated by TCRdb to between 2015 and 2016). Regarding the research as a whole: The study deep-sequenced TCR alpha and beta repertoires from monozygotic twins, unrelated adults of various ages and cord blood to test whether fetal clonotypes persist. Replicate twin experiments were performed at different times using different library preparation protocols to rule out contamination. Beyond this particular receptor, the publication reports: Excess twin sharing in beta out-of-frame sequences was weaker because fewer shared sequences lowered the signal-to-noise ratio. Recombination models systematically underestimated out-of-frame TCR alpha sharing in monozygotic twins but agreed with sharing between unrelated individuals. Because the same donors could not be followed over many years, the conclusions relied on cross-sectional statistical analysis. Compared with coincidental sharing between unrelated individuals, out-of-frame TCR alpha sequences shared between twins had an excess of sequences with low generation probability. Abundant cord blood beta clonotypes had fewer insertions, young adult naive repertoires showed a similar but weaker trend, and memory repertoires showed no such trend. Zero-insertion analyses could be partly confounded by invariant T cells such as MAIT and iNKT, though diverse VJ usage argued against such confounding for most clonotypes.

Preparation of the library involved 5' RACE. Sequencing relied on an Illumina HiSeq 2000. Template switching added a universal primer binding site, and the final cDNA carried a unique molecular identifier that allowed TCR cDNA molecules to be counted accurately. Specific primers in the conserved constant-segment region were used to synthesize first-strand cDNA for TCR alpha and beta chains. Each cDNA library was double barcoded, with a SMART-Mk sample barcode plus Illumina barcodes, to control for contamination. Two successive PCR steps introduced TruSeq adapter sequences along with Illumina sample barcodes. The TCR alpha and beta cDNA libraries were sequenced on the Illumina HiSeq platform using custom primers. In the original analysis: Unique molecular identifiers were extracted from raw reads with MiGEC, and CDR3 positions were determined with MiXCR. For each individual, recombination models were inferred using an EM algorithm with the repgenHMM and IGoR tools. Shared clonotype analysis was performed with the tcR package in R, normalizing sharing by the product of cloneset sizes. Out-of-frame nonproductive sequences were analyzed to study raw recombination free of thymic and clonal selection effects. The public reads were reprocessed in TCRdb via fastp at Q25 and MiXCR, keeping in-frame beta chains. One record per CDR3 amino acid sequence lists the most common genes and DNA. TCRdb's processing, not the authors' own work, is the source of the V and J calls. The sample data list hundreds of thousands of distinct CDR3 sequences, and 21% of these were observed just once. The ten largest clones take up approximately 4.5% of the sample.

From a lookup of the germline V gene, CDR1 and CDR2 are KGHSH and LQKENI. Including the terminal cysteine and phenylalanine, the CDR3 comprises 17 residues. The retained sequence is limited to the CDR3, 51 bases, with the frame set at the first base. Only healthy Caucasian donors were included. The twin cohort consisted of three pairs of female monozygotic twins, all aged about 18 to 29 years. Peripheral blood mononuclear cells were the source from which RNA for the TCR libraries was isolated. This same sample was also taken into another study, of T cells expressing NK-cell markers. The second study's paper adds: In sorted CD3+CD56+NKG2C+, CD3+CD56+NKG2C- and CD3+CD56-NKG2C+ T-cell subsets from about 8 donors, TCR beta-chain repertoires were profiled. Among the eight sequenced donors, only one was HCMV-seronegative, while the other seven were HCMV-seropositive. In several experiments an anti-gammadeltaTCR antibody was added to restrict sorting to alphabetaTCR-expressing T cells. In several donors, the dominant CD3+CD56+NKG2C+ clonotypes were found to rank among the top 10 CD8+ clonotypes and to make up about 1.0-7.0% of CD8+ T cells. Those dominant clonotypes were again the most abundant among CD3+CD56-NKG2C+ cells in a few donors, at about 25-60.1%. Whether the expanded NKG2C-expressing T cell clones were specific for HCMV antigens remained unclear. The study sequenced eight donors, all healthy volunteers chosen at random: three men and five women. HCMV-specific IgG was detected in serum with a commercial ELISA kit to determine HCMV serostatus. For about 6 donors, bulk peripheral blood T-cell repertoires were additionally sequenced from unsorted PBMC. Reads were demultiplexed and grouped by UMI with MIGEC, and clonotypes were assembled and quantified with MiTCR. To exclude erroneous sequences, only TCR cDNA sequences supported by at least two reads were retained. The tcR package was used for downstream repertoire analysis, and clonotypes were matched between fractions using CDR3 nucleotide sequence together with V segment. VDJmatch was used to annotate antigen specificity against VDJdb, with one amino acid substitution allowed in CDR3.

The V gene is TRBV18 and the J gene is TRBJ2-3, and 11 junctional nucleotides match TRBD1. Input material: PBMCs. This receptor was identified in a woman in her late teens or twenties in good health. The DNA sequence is TGTGCCAGCTCTCCACGGACAGGGGGCTCTAGCACAGATACGCAGTATTTT. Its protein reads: CASSPRTGGSSTDTQYF.